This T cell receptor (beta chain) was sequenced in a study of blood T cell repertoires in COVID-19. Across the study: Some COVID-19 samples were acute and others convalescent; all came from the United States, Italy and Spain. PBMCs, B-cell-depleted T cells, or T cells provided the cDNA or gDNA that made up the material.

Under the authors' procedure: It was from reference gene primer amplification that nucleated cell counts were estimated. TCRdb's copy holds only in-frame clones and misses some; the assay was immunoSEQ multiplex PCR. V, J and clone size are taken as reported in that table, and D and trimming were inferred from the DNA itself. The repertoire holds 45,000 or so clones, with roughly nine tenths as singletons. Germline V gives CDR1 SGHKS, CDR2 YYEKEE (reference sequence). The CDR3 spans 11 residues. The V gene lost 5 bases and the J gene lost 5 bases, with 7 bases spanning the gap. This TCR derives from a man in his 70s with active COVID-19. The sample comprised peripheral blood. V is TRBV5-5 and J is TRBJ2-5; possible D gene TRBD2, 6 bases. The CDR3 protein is CASSRGETQYF. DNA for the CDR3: TGTGCCAGCAGTCGGGGGGAGACCCAGTACTTC.